The 5 T cell receptor beta chains listed next were all sequenced from one sample in a study of identical twins. TCRdb ran MiXCR on the 5' RACE reads and lists one entry per CDR3 protein. Of fewer than 450,000 distinct CDR3 sequences in the sample, about 10% were seen once. The sample taken for sequencing was naive T cells sorted from blood. The receptors here all came from a woman in her forties or fifties in good health.

The chain is built from TRBV5-1 and TRBJ2-1; 10 positions agree with TRBD2. The V gene's germline CDR1 is SGHRS and CDR2 YFSETQ. With V trimmed by 2 bases and J by 5 bases, 4 bases remained unmatched. The CDR3 extends over 15 amino acids. The DNA for the CDR3 is TGCGCCAGCAGCTTCGGACTAGCGGAAGACAATGAGCAGTTCTTC. Amino acid sequence: CASSFGLAEDNEQFF. The full variable domain, its missing parts supplied by reference TRBV5-1 and TRBJ2-1, is KAGVTQTPRYLIKTRGQQVTLSCSPISGHRSVSWYQQTPGQGLQFLFEYFSETQRNKGNFPGRFSGRQFSNSRSEMNVSTLELGDSALYLCASSFGLAEDNEQFFGPGTRLTVL.

This clonotype has a count of ten or more. The rearrangement uses TRBV27 and TRBJ2-5; 12 bases match TRBD2. J lost 4 bases, V lost 5 bases, and 5 bases had no gene match. This CDR3 spans 15 amino acids. The germline V gene has CDR1 MNHEY and CDR2 SMNVEV (reference sequence). The CDR3 spells CASSLLTSGRETQYF. The CDR3 nucleotides are TGTGCCAGCAGTCTCCTGACTAGCGGGAGAGAGACCCAGTACTTC.

This clonotype has more than one count but fewer than ten. The chain carries TRBV15 and TRBJ2-1; D gene uncertain. V lost 0 bases to trimming and J lost 7 bases, with 7 bases between them. CDR3 size: 13 residues. Looked up from germline, CDR1 is LNHNV and CDR2 is YYDKDF (reference sequence). DNA for the CDR3: TGTGCCACCAGCAGAGATCGATTGAATGAGCAGTTCTTC. As protein: CATSRDRLNEQFF. The whole variable domain, filled in from reference TRBV15 and TRBJ2-1, reads DAMVIQNPRYQVTQFGKPVTLSCSQTLNHNVMYWYQQKSSQAPKLLFHYYDKDFNNEADTPDNFQSRRPNTSFCFLDIRSPGLGDTAMYLCATSRDRLNEQFFGPGTRLTVL.

This chain uses TRBV7-9 with TRBJ2-3; possibly TRBD1 or TRBD2 for D (5 bases each). Germline values: CDR1 SEHNR, CDR2 FQNEAQ (reference sequence). V dropped 3 bases and J dropped 6 bases, with 16 bases sitting between them. The CDR3 totals 15 residues. DNA of the CDR3: TGTGCCAGCAGCTTGCCCGTTGGGGGACGGGATACGCAGTATTTT. Its translation is CASSLPVGGRDTQYF. Together with reference TRBV7-9 and TRBJ2-3, the CDR3 gives the full variable domain: DTGVSQNPRHKITKRGQNVTFRCDPISEHNRLYWYRQTLGQGPEFLTYFQNEAQLEKSRLLSDRFSAERPKGSFSTLEIQRTEQGDSAMYLCASSLPVGGRDTQYFGPGTRLTVL.

This clonotype was seen a handful of times. The rearrangement uses TRBV5-5 and TRBJ1-5, with a possible D match to TRBD1 (5 bases). The CDR3 is 12 residues long. The V gene lost 0 bases and the J gene lost 14 bases, with 12 bases spanning the gap. CDR1 is SGHKS and CDR2 is YYEKEE in the germline V gene (reference sequence). The CDR3 reads CASSLATGGEHF. CDR3 in DNA: TGTGCCAGCAGCTTGGCTACAGGCGGAGAGCATTTT.